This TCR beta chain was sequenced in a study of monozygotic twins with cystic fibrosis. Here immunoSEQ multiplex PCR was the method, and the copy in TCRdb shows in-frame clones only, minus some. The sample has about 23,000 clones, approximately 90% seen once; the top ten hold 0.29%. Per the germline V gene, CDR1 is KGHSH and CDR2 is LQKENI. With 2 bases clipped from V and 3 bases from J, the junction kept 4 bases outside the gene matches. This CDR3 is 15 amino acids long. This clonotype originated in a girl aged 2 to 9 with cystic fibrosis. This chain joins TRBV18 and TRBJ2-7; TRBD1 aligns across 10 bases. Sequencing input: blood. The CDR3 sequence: CASSPMGQGYYEQYF. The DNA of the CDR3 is TGTGCCAGCTCACCAATGGGACAGGGGTACTACGAGCAGTACTTC.